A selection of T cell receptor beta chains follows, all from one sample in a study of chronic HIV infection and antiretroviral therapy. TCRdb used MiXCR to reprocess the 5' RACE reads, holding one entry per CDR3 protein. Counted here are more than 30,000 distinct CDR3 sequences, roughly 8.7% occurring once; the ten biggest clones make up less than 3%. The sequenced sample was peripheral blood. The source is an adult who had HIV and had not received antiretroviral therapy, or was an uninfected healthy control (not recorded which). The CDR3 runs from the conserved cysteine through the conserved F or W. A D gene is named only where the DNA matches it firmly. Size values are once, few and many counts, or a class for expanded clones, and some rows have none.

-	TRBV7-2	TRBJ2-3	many	TGTGCCAGCAGCTTACGTCGGAGCACAGATACGCAGTATTTT	CASSLRRSTDTQYF
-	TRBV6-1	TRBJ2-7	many	TGTGCCAGCCAACCGACACGTACCTACGAGCAGTACTTC	CASQPTRTYEQYF
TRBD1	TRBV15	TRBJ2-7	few	TGTGCCACCAGCAGAGAAAGGGACAGGTCTGGCGAGCAGTACTTC	CATSRERDRSGEQYF
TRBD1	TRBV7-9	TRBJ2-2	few	TGTGCCAGCAGCTTACGGGACAGGAACACCGGGGAGCTGTTTTTT	CASSLRDRNTGELFF
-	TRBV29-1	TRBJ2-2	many	TGCAGCGCGGGGGAACCCACCGGGGAGCTGTTTTTT	CSAGEPTGELFF
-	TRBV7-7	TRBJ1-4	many	TGTGCCAGCAGCCCCGGGCCTTACGACCCTGAAAAACTGTTTTTT	CASSPGPYDPEKLFF
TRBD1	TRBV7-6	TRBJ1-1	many	TGTGCCAGCAGCCGGACAGGATTGGGGACTGAAGCTTTCTTT	CASSRTGLGTEAFF
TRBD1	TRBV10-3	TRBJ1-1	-	TGTGCCATCAGTGGAGGGGGCTCCACCCTGAACACTGAAGCTTTCTTT	CAISGGGSTLNTEAFF
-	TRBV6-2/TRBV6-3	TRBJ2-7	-	TGTGCCAGCAGCAAACAGGGAGCCGAGCAGTACTTC	CASSKQGAEQYF
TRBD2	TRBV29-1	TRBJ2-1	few	TGCAGCGTTGATTGGACTAGCGGGGGGCAAAGCTCCTACAATGAGCAGTTCTTC	CSVDWTSGGQSSYNEQFF
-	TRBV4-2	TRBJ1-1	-	TGTGCCAGCAGCCAAGATCGAGTGAACACTGAAGCTTTCTTT	CASSQDRVNTEAFF
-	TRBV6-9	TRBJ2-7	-	TGTGCCAGCAGTTATAAGGAAGGCGAGCAGTACTTC	CASSYKEGEQYF
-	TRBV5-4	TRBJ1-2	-	TGTGCCAGCAGCGGAGGGACGACCTATGGCTACACCTTC	CASSGGTTYGYTF
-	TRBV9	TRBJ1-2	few	TGTGCCAGCAGCGTAGCTTCAGACGGATCTAACTATGGCTACACCTTC	CASSVASDGSNYGYTF
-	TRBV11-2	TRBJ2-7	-	TGTGCCAGCAGCTTAGATCGCGAGTACTTC	CASSLDREYF
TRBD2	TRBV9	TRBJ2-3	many	TGTGCCAGCAGCGTAGGGGTAGCGGGAGACCTCACAGATACGCAGTATTTT	CASSVGVAGDLTDTQYF
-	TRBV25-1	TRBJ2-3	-	TGTGCCAGCACCCTAGGGGCTCTCCAGTATTTT	CASTLGALQYF
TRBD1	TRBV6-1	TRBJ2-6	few	TGTGCCAGCAGAGATCCGGGACAGGGCTCTGGGGCCAACGTCCTGACTTTC	CASRDPGQGSGANVLTF
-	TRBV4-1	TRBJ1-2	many	TGCGCCAGCAGCCAAGTTAAGATGTCCTTC	CASSQVKMSF